This note documents a single T cell receptor beta chain sequence. Its specificity is unknown. The sample belongs to a study of T cells after yellow fever vaccination. Via MiXCR, TCRdb re-called the 5' RACE reads, giving one row per CDR3 protein. The table records 150,000 to 200,000 distinct CDR3 sequences, roughly a tenth of them present only once. General study findings and limits: Compared with primary, the secondary response was weaker and peaked at day 5, not 15. Clones from primary vaccination mostly reappeared after the booster (96% CD4, less than 90% CD8).

There are 15 residues in the CDR3. From germline, CDR1 is LGHDT and CDR2 YNNKEL (reference sequence). The junction had 7 bases not matched to a gene; V was cut back by 3 bases and J by 7 bases. V usage is TRBV3-1 and J usage is TRBJ2-2; 8 bases match TRBD1. This sample comprised CD8+ T cells sorted from PBMCs, obtained 45 days after the yellow fever booster vaccination. The source is a man aged 18 to 35 who received the YFV17D yellow fever vaccine. The CDR3 here is CASSHLTGDVGELFF. Here the CDR3 DNA reads TGTGCCAGCAGCCATTTGACAGGGGACGTCGGGGAGCTGTTTTTT.